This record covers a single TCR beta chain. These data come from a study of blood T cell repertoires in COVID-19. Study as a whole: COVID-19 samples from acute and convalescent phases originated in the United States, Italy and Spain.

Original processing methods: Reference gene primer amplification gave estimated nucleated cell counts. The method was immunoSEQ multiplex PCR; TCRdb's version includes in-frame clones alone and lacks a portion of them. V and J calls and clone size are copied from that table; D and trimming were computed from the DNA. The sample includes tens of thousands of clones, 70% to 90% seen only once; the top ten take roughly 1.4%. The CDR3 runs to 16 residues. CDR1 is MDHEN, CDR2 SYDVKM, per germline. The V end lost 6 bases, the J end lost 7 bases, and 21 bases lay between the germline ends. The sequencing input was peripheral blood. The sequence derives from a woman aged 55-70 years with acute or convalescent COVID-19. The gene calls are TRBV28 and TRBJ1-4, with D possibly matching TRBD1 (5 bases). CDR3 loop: CASSPPLGESAEKLFF. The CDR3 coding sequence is TGTGCCAGCAGCCCTCCGCTAGGGGAATCGGCTGAAAAACTGTTTTTT.